Listed here is a single T cell receptor beta chain. Its antigen is still unknown. PCR was performed a second time for about 6 to 11 cycles using a sample-barcoded 5' primer and a J-beta primer mix. TCRdb reanalysed the 5' RACE reads using MiXCR and keeps one entry per CDR3 protein. The sample yields roughly 1,500,000 distinct CDR3 sequences, about 35% seen once. The sample is drawn from a study of blood T cells in healthy people across ages. Germline CDR1 SEHNR, CDR2 FQNEAQ (reference sequence). The CDR3 runs to 14 residues. V was shortened by 3 bases and J by 7 bases, with 12 bases between the two germline ends. Every participating donor contributed approximately 9.5 milliliters of peripheral blood through a draw. Notes on the study in general: Fewer expanded clones and more diversity marked long-lived versus aged donors. Age advanced and TCR beta diversity per million T cells fell, roughly linearly.

The chain is built from TRBV7-9 and TRBJ1-4, with D perhaps matching TRBD1 (5 bases). The receptor comes from a woman aged 25 to 39 in good health. Material for sequencing was blood. The CDR3 protein is CASSLGPLGEKLFF. CDR3 coding DNA: TGTGCCAGCAGCTTGGGGCCTCTTGGTGAAAAACTGTTTTTT.